This passage covers 18 T cell receptor beta chains from one sample sequenced in a study of cytomegalovirus exposure and HLA in healthy donors. This table comes from immunoSEQ multiplex PCR, and its TCRdb copy is limited to in-frame clones, with some not included. The repertoire holds a few hundred thousand clones, with roughly 88% as singletons. Material: PBMCs. Every receptor here comes from a young woman in good health and CMV-seronegative.

The chain links TRBV7-6 to TRBJ2-1, with a weak D call TRBD1 (6 bases). The germline CDR1 and CDR2 sequences are SGHVS and FNYEAQ. Trimming took 5 bases from V and 12 from J, leaving 23 bases between them. The CDR3 length is 15 residues. The CDR3 DNA follows: TGTGCCAGCAGCCACCATCCTAGACAGGACCGGGGGCAGTTCTTC. Protein: CASSHHPRQDRGQFF.

This chain joins TRBV4-1 and TRBJ1-2; 8 positions agree with TRBD1. With 3 bases clipped from V and 7 bases from J, the junction kept 7 bases outside the gene matches. Germline loops: CDR1 MGHRA, CDR2 YSYEKL. The length of the CDR3 is 14 residues. CDR3 sequence (DNA): TGCGCCAGCAGCCAGGTCGGACAGGGAGGTGGCTACACCTTC. Protein sequence: CASSQVGQGGGYTF.

This clone has only one observation. The rearrangement uses TRBV7-9 and TRBJ2-3, with TRBD2 identical over 8 bases. Germline-derived CDR1 and CDR2 are SEHNR and FQNEAQ (reference sequence). The CDR3 runs 17 residues. J was trimmed by 3 bases and V by 2 bases; bases with no gene match: 10. In DNA form, the CDR3 reads TGTGCCAGCAGCTTACGACTTTCCGGGAGGGTGACAGATACGCAGTATTTT. It codes for CASSLRLSGRVTDTQYF.

The rearrangement links TRBV2 to TRBJ2-1; 11 bases match TRBD2. The length of the CDR3 is 14 residues. Trimming at V came to 7 bases and at J to 7 bases, leaving 6 bases not matched to a gene. The germline V gene encodes CDR1 SNHLY and CDR2 FYNNEI. The CDR3 reads CASNRLAGLNEQFF. The CDR3 DNA sequence: TGTGCCAGCAACCGACTAGCGGGGCTTAATGAGCAGTTCTTC.

J is TRBJ1-4 and V is TRBV14; 7 bases map to TRBD1. This CDR3 region has 15 residues. With 5 bases clipped from V and 6 bases from J, the junction kept 9 bases outside the gene matches. Germline V CDR1 and CDR2: SGHDN, FVKESK. The DNA for the CDR3 is TGTGCCAGCAGCGCGGCGGGACAGCTCTATGAAAAACTGTTTTTT. This gives the protein CASSAAGQLYEKLFF.

This chain joins TRBV6-6 and TRBJ1-2, with 7 bases that match TRBD1. V was pared by 6 bases and J by 7 bases, with 8 bases of the junction left unmatched. Germline V gene data show CDR1 as MNHNY and CDR2 as SVGAGI (reference sequence). The CDR3 runs to 13 residues. The DNA of the CDR3 is TGTGCCAGCAGCTCGACAGGGTCTGGTGGCTACACCTTC. The encoded protein is CASSSTGSGGYTF.

The J gene is TRBJ2-7, the V gene TRBV6-5; D remains unclear. The CDR3 runs 13 residues. The V and J ends lost 0 bases and 9 bases respectively, with 12 bases between them. CDR1 MNHEY and CDR2 SVGAGI come from the germline V gene. The DNA for the CDR3 is TGTGCCAGCAGTTACTCATCCGCGATGAGGCAGTACTTC. The encoded protein is CASSYSSAMRQYF.

This clone has only one observation. This chain joins TRBV4-1 and TRBJ1-2; weak D call: TRBD1 (6 bases). This CDR3 has 15 amino acids. Trimming took 0 bases from V and 4 from J, leaving 12 bases between them. The germline V gene encodes CDR1 MGHRA and CDR2 YSYEKL. The CDR3 bases are TGCGCCAGCAGCCAAGAAACCGGACAGCTCTATGGCTACACCTTC. The encoded protein is CASSQETGQLYGYTF.

The J gene is TRBJ1-1, the V gene TRBV4-1; D unresolved. The CDR3 extends over 16 amino acids. Trimming took off 4 bases at V and 5 bases at J, with 20 bases between the two ends. Germline V gene data show CDR1 as MGHRA and CDR2 as YSYEKL. The DNA for the CDR3 is TGCGCCAGCAGCCTACGGAGCCAATCAACGGAAACTGAAGCTTTCTTT. Translation gives CASSLRSQSTETEAFF.

The rearrangement uses TRBV27 and TRBJ2-5; 14 bases are shared with TRBD2. Germline CDR1 MNHEY, CDR2 SMNVEV (reference sequence). The CDR3 is made up of 16 amino acids. The V gene end was trimmed by 5 bases and the J gene end by 3 bases; junction bases not matched to a gene: 5. The CDR3 nucleotides are TGTGCCAGCAGTGGGACTAGCGGGGGAGCCGAAGAGACCCAGTACTTC. This sequence encodes CASSGTSGGAEETQYF.

The chain carries TRBV5-8 and TRBJ1-4; D perhaps matches TRBD1 (6 bases). Germline lookup yields CDR1 SGHTS and CDR2 YDEGEE. The CDR3 spans 17 residues. With 0 bases removed from V and 7 bases from J, the gap between germline ends came to 19 bases. This chain's CDR3 is CASSLGDTGPLSEKLFF. CDR3 DNA sequence: TGTGCCAGCAGCTTGGGCGATACAGGGCCTTTAAGTGAAAAACTGTTTTTT.

J is TRBJ2-2 and V is TRBV14; D call uncertain. V lost 4 bases, J lost 1 base, and 10 bases lay in between. The CDR3 length is 15 residues. Germline lookup yields CDR1 SGHDN and CDR2 FVKESK. The CDR3 protein is CASSPHGGNTGELFF. The CDR3 region has the DNA TGTGCCAGCAGCCCCCATGGCGGGAACACCGGGGAGCTGTTTTTT.

The chain employs TRBV2 and TRBJ2-5, with 7 bases identical to TRBD2. Germline trimming cut 6 bases from V and 5 bases from J; bases unmatched to any gene: 12. CDR1 SNHLY and CDR2 FYNNEI come from the germline V gene. CDR3 length equals 15 residues. CDR3 amino acids: CASRLERDLVETQYF. CDR3 nucleotide sequence: TGTGCCAGCAGGCTGGAGCGGGACCTTGTGGAGACCCAGTACTTC. Drawing the rest from reference TRBV2 and TRBJ2-5, the complete variable domain is EPEVTQTPSHQVTQMGQEVILRCVPISNHLYFYWYRQILGQKVEFLVSFYNNEISEKSEIFDDQFSVERPDGSNFTLKIRSTKLEDSAMYFCASRLERDLVETQYFGPGTRLLVL.

This chain connects TRBV5-1 to TRBJ2-7; no firm D call. The CDR3 is made up of 12 amino acids. V was pared by 0 bases and J by 4 bases, with 5 bases between. Germline values: CDR1 SGHRS, CDR2 YFSETQ. CDR3 residues: CASSLEPYEQYF. The CDR3 region has the DNA TGCGCCAGCAGCTTGGAGCCATACGAGCAGTACTTC.

This sequence joins TRBV5-4 and TRBJ2-7; D call uncertain. The CDR3 has 14 amino acids. Germline lookup yields CDR1 SGHNT and CDR2 YYREEE (reference sequence). Trimming cost V 4 bases and J 2 bases, with 13 bases left between them. The CDR3 nucleotides read TGTGCCAGCAGCCCGTCAGGATCTACCTACGAGCAGTACTTC. Translating it yields CASSPSGSTYEQYF.

This sequence joins TRBV10-3 and TRBJ1-2, with D possibly TRBD1 on 5 matching bases. Germline V gene data show CDR1 as ENHRY and CDR2 as SYGVKD. This CDR3 comprises 14 residues. Trimming removed 1 base from V and 8 bases from J, with 14 bases in between. The chain's CDR3 is CAISELTGRGGYTF. The CDR3 DNA is TGTGCCATCAGTGAGTTGACGGGGAGGGGAGGCTACACCTTC.

V usage is TRBV10-3 and J usage is TRBJ1-5; 7 nucleotides line up with TRBD1. Germline-derived CDR1 and CDR2 are ENHRY and SYGVKD. This CDR3 is built from 14 residues. The V gene end was trimmed by 6 bases and the J gene end by 5 bases; junction bases not matched to a gene: 7. The CDR3 spells CAIRKQGHDQPQHF. The CDR3 DNA reads TGTGCCATCAGAAAACAGGGGCACGATCAGCCCCAGCATTTT.

This sequence joins TRBV27 and TRBJ1-2, with D possibly being TRBD1 (5 bases). Between the trimmed V and J ends, which lost 3 bases and 4 bases, there was a span of 9 bases. This CDR3 is built from 13 residues. Germline-derived CDR1 and CDR2 are MNHEY and SMNVEV (reference sequence). The CDR3 DNA sequence: TGTGCCAGCAGTTTTCGGGGGGGCTATGGCTACACCTTC. It translates to CASSFRGGYGYTF.